Below, one T cell receptor beta chain is given with its context. Profiled with immunoSEQ multiplex PCR; TCRdb holds only in-frame clones, not every one. The sample has approximately 170,000 clones; about 88% are singletons. The data originate from a study of cytotoxic CD8 clonotypes in ibrutinib-treated CLL. The source was PBMCs, collected at disease progression, from a patient treated with ibrutinib. The clonotype was recovered from a human donor with chronic lymphocytic leukemia.

The CDR3 protein is CASSPPRGNTEAFF. CDR3 DNA: TGTGCCAGCAGCCCCCCGAGGGGGAACACTGAAGCTTTCTTT. The genes are TRBV9 and TRBJ1-1; a weak D match, TRBD1 (5 bases). CDR1 is SGDLS and CDR2 is YYNGEE in the germline V gene. The CDR3 has 14 residues. V gave up 4 bases and J gave up 1 base, with 11 bases separating them.